What follows are 32 T cell receptor beta chains derived from one specimen sequenced in a study of cytomegalovirus exposure and HLA in healthy donors. The PCR contained 60 Vbeta and 13 Jbeta primers. Method: immunoSEQ multiplex PCR; TCRdb's copy keeps in-frame clones and lacks some. The sample holds 180,000 or so clones. The source material was PBMCs. These receptor sequences come from a young woman in good health and CMV-seropositive.

V and J are TRBV5-1 and TRBJ2-3, with 8 positions matching TRBD2. This CDR3 region has 16 residues. Looked up from germline, CDR1 is SGHRS and CDR2 is YFSETQ. The V segment lost 0 bases and the J segment 2 bases; nucleotides outside the gene matches: 5. CDR3 protein: CASSLGSAGATDTQYF. Written as DNA, the CDR3 is TGCGCCAGCAGCTTGGGGTCAGCGGGAGCCACAGATACGCAGTATTTT. Complete variable domain (other parts from reference TRBV5-1 and TRBJ2-3): KAGVTQTPRYLIKTRGQQVTLSCSPISGHRSVSWYQQTPGQGLQFLFEYFSETQRNKGNFPGRFSGRQFSNSRSEMNVSTLELGDSALYLCASSLGSAGATDTQYFGPGTRLTVL.

The chain employs TRBV19 and TRBJ2-7, with D uncertain. Looked up from germline, CDR1 is LNHDA and CDR2 is SQIVND (reference sequence). The CDR3 loop spans 12 amino acids. Trimming pared 5 bases from V and 5 bases from J, leaving 10 bases between. In nucleotides, the CDR3 is TGTGCCAGTAGTCCCGGGTGGGACGAGCAGTACTTC. The encoded protein is CASSPGWDEQYF.

The chain is built from TRBV6-6 and TRBJ1-1; a possible D gene is TRBD1 (6 bases). Trimming pared 7 bases from V and 3 bases from J, leaving 18 bases between. The CDR3 loop spans 15 amino acids. Germline lookup yields CDR1 MNHNY and CDR2 SVGAGI (reference sequence). The CDR3 region is CASNTGSKGDTEAFF. CDR3 nucleotide sequence: TGTGCCAGCAATACAGGGTCGAAGGGGGACACTGAAGCTTTCTTT.

CDR3 coding DNA: TGTGCCAGCAGCTTAGACTTTAGTAGAGGGACTGAAGCTTTCTTT. This translates into CASSLDFSRGTEAFF. This rearrangement joins TRBV7-6 to TRBJ1-1, with D unresolved. Trimming removed 1 base at V and 5 bases at J, with 14 bases between. The CDR3 is 15 residues long. CDR1 is SGHVS and CDR2 is FNYEAQ in the germline V gene.

The chain recombines TRBV6-5 with TRBJ2-7; no clear D. Trimming shortened V by 0 bases and J by 0 bases, and 6 bases separated the two germline ends. Germline CDR1 MNHEY, CDR2 SVGAGI. This CDR3 is 14 amino acids long. The CDR3 here is CASSYSRSSYEQYF. CDR3 nucleotide sequence: TGTGCCAGCAGTTACTCTCGCAGCTCCTACGAGCAGTACTTC.

This chain joins TRBV5-1 and TRBJ2-7; 7 nucleotides agree with TRBD1. V was pared by 6 bases and J by 1 base, with 7 bases of the junction left unmatched. Looked up from germline, CDR1 is SGHRS and CDR2 is YFSETQ. This CDR3 is 14 amino acids long. CDR3 loop: CASTGTANSYEQYF. The CDR3 coding sequence is TGCGCCAGCACCGGGACAGCCAATTCCTACGAGCAGTACTTC.

V usage is TRBV18 and J usage is TRBJ1-2, with TRBD1 identical over 8 bases. CDR1 and CDR2 (germline): KGHSH, LQKENI. The CDR3 is 12 amino acids. The J segment lost 8 bases and the V segment lost 2 bases, leaving 1 base of the junction unmatched. The CDR3 bases are TGTGCCAGCTCACCATGGGACAGGGGCTACACCTTC. Its protein product is CASSPWDRGYTF. Filled out from reference TRBV18 and TRBJ1-2, the complete variable domain reads NAGVMQNPRHLVRRRGQEARLRCSPMKGHSHVYWYRQLPEEGLKFMVYLQKENIIDESGMPKERFSAEFPKEGPSILRIQQVVRGDSAAYFCASSPWDRGYTFGSGTRLTVV.

The chain carries TRBV9 and TRBJ2-5; 9 nucleotides line up with TRBD1. V shed 0 bases and J 4 bases; nucleotides not matched to a gene: 7. The CDR3 totals 16 residues. Germline V gene sequence: CDR1 SGDLS, CDR2 YYNGEE. The CDR3 here is CASSVAWEQGAETQYF. CDR3 DNA: TGTGCCAGCAGCGTAGCGTGGGAACAGGGGGCAGAGACCCAGTACTTC.

V and J are TRBV9 and TRBJ1-3; 10 nucleotides match TRBD1. Germline V gene lookup returns CDR1 SGDLS and CDR2 YYNGEE. This CDR3 is 18 amino acids long. V trimming: 0 bases; J trimming: 4 bases; junction bases outside the gene matches: 10. The CDR3 loop is CASSVDLMGDRGGNTIYF. The CDR3 region has the DNA TGTGCCAGCAGCGTAGACCTTATGGGGGACAGGGGAGGAAACACCATATATTTT. Full variable domain (rest looked up from reference TRBV9 and TRBJ1-3): DSGVTQTPKHLITATGQRVTLRCSPRSGDLSVYWYQQSLDQGLQFLIQYYNGEERAKGNILERFSAQQFPDLHSELNLSSLELGDSALYFCASSVDLMGDRGGNTIYFGEGSWLTVV.

The rearrangement joins TRBV5-4 to TRBJ1-2; D possibly corresponds to TRBD1 (5 bases). The CDR3 is 14 residues long. The V and J ends lost 5 bases and 5 bases respectively, with 16 bases between them. Germline V lookup: CDR1 SGHNT, CDR2 YYREEE (reference sequence). The CDR3 DNA follows: TGTGCCAGCAGTTCGGGAGGGGAAAGTTATGGCTACACCTTC. It translates to CASSSGGESYGYTF.

The chain couples TRBV2 to TRBJ2-2; 9 nucleotides agree with TRBD2. This CDR3 is 15 amino acids long. V was clipped by 6 bases and J by 2 bases; unmatched bases: 4. Germline V gene data show CDR1 as SNHLY and CDR2 as FYNNEI. The CDR3 DNA reads TGTGCCAGCAGCGTAGCGGGGGACAACACCGGGGAGCTGTTTTTT. This sequence encodes CASSVAGDNTGELFF.

The V gene is TRBV13, the J gene TRBJ2-7, with D possibly matching TRBD1 (5 bases). V was cut by 1 base and J by 0 bases, with 10 bases left in between. Germline CDR1 and CDR2: PRHDT and FYEKMQ (reference sequence). The CDR3 is made up of 15 amino acids. This CDR3 reads CASSLEDTPSYEQYF. DNA for the CDR3: TGTGCCAGCAGCTTAGAGGACACGCCCTCCTACGAGCAGTACTTC.

The chain is built from TRBV5-1 and TRBJ2-5, with unresolved D. The V gene lost 4 bases and the J gene lost 3 bases, with 10 bases spanning the gap. Germline assignment: CDR1 SGHRS and CDR2 YFSETQ. This CDR3 is built from 13 residues. The CDR3 loop reads CASSPSPEETQYF. CDR3 sequence (DNA): TGCGCCAGCAGCCCCTCCCCGGAAGAGACCCAGTACTTC.

V and J are TRBV27 and TRBJ2-2; TRBD2 might be the D (6 bases). The CDR3 is 16 residues long. Germline CDR1 is MNHEY and CDR2 is SMNVEV (reference sequence). Trimming stripped 5 bases from V and 3 bases from J, with 16 bases between. The CDR3 DNA is TGTGCCAGCAGTAGCGCGGGGTTGTCGGACACCGGGGAGCTGTTTTTT. Translated: CASSSAGLSDTGELFF.

CDR3 protein: CASRAGGNTGELFF. CDR3 DNA: TGTGCCAGTAGGGCAGGGGGGAACACCGGGGAGCTGTTTTTT. V is TRBV19 and J is TRBJ2-2, with 7 nucleotides matching TRBD1. V shed 6 bases and J 1 base; nucleotides not matched to a gene: 2. The CDR3 loop spans 14 amino acids. CDR1 is LNHDA and CDR2 is SQIVND in the germline V gene (reference sequence).

The gene calls are TRBV5-1 and TRBJ1-1, with D perhaps matching TRBD1 (6 bases). CDR3 length: 15 residues. V lost 1 base, J lost 3 bases, and 13 bases lay in between. Germline-derived CDR1 and CDR2 are SGHRS and YFSETQ. The CDR3 here is CASSLLQGQDTEAFF. Here the CDR3 DNA reads TGCGCCAGCAGCTTGTTACAGGGTCAGGACACTGAAGCTTTCTTT.

The chain combines TRBV18 with TRBJ2-6, with 7 bases fitting TRBD1. V trimming: 4 bases; J trimming: 1 base; junction bases outside the gene matches: 7. Germline CDR1 reads KGHSH; CDR2 reads LQKENI. The CDR3 extends over 17 amino acids. CDR3 region: CASSLVGDSSGANVLTF. CDR3 coding DNA: TGTGCCAGCTCACTCGTAGGGGACAGTTCTGGGGCCAACGTCCTGACTTTC.

V usage is TRBV10-3 and J usage is TRBJ1-1, with D unclear. With 0 bases removed from V and 3 bases from J, the gap between germline ends came to 5 bases. Germline assignment: CDR1 ENHRY and CDR2 SYGVKD. CDR3 length: 13 amino acids. CDR3 DNA sequence: TGTGCCATCAGTGAGTCTGTAGACACTGAAGCTTTCTTT. It codes for CAISESVDTEAFF.

The chain is built from TRBV4-1 and TRBJ2-2, with D tentatively TRBD2 (5 bases). The CDR3 has 16 residues. The germline gives CDR1 MGHRA, CDR2 YSYEKL. V lost 1 base, J lost 5 bases, and 14 bases lay in between. As DNA, the CDR3 is TGCGCCAGCAGCCAAGGTTATGGAGGCGCGACCGGGGAGCTGTTTTTT. Translated: CASSQGYGGATGELFF.

This rearrangement joins TRBV10-1 to TRBJ2-2; weak D call: TRBD1 (5 bases). Trimming took off 2 bases at V and 1 base at J, with 5 bases between the two ends. Germline V gene sequence: CDR1 WNHNN, CDR2 SYGVQD (reference sequence). This CDR3 region has 14 residues. CDR3: CASSEDRNTGELFF. Here the CDR3 DNA reads TGCGCCAGCAGTGAGGACAGGAACACCGGGGAGCTGTTTTTT.

The chain is built from TRBV27 and TRBJ2-2; D is unresolved. The CDR3 has 13 amino acids. CDR1 and CDR2 from the germline V gene are MNHEY and SMNVEV (reference sequence). Trimming left V 4 bases short and J 7 bases short, with 10 bases between. As DNA, the CDR3 is TGTGCCAGCAGTTGGGCAGCACGCGGGGAGCTGTTTTTT. Amino acid sequence: CASSWAARGELFF.

The chain carries TRBV6-1 and TRBJ1-5, with a possible D match to TRBD1 (5 bases). V dropped 7 bases and J dropped 4 bases, with 11 bases sitting between them. In germline, CDR1 is MNHNS, CDR2 SASEGT. This CDR3 has 13 amino acids. The CDR3, as DNA: TGTGCCAGCATGGGGGGGGTAAATCAGCCCCAGCATTTT. This translates into CASMGGVNQPQHF.

The gene calls are TRBV5-1 and TRBJ1-1; TRBD1 might be the D (5 bases). The germline V gene encodes CDR1 SGHRS and CDR2 YFSETQ. The CDR3 spans 14 residues. Trimming took off 7 bases at V and 7 bases at J, with 20 bases between the two ends. CDR3 nucleotides: TGCGCCAGCTACAGGTTTTTGGGGATGAATGAAGCTTTCTTT. The encoded protein is CASYRFLGMNEAFF.

The chain's CDR3 is CASSPLDRGTEAFF. The CDR3 region has the DNA TGTGCCAGCAGTCCGCTAGACAGGGGCACTGAAGCTTTCTTT. V and J are TRBV2 and TRBJ1-1; 8 bases agree with TRBD1. The CDR3 extends over 14 amino acids. Germline CDR1 is SNHLY and CDR2 is FYNNEI. The ends lost 5 bases at V and 4 bases at J; junction bases unmatched: 6.

The V call is TRBV7-8, the J call TRBJ2-1; 9 bases are shared with TRBD2. V lost 3 bases, J lost 0 bases, and 9 bases stayed unmatched. This CDR3 spans 18 amino acids. Germline V CDR1 and CDR2: SGHVS, FQNEAQ. The CDR3 region has the DNA TGTGCCAGCAGCTTCCCGGGACTAGCACCCAGCTCCTACAATGAGCAGTTCTTC. The encoded protein is CASSFPGLAPSSYNEQFF.

This chain links TRBV27 with TRBJ2-5, with 16 bases aligning to TRBD2. In germline, CDR1 is MNHEY, CDR2 SMNVEV (reference sequence). The CDR3 extends over 15 amino acids. Germline trimming cut 6 bases from V and 3 bases from J; bases unmatched to any gene: 1. The CDR3, as DNA: TGTGCCAGCAGGGGACTAGCGGGAGGGGAAGAGACCCAGTACTTC. It is translated as CASRGLAGGEETQYF.

This chain joins TRBV20-1 and TRBJ2-1; 10 nucleotides align to TRBD1. V was pared by 5 bases and J by 8 bases, with 0 bases of the junction left unmatched. Germline assignment: CDR1 DFQATT and CDR2 SNEGSKA (reference sequence). The CDR3 is made up of 11 amino acids. The CDR3 protein is CSAGTGDEQFF. The CDR3 region has the DNA TGCAGTGCTGGGACAGGGGATGAGCAGTTCTTC.

The chain employs TRBV28 and TRBJ1-1; D is undetermined. The V and J ends lost 3 bases and 10 bases respectively, with 30 bases between them. CDR1 is MDHEN, CDR2 SYDVKM, per germline. The CDR3 has 18 residues. CDR3 DNA sequence: TGTGCCAGCAGTTTCTTATATTGGGGATCTGGAGAGGACGGGAGAGCTTTCTTT. Its protein product is CASSFLYWGSGEDGRAFF.

The J gene is TRBJ1-1, the V gene TRBV30, with 9 bases lining up with TRBD1. CDR3 length: 15 amino acids. Germline CDR1 GTSNPN, CDR2 SVGIG (reference sequence). V gave up 2 bases and J gave up 1 base; unmatched junction bases: 5. The CDR3 nucleotides are TGTGCCTGGAGTCGGTGGACAGGGGCGAACACTGAAGCTTTCTTT. Amino acids: CAWSRWTGANTEAFF.

The chain recombines TRBV11-2 with TRBJ1-1; a weak D match, TRBD1 (6 bases). V was pared by 4 bases and J by 2 bases, with 14 bases between. CDR3 size: 15 residues. Germline V gene data show CDR1 as SGHAT and CDR2 as FQNNGV. The CDR3 DNA reads as TGTGCCAGCAGCTCATCCTTCAGGGGTAACACTGAAGCTTTCTTT. It encodes CASSSSFRGNTEAFF.

The rearrangement joins TRBV5-1 to TRBJ1-2; D is ambiguous. Germline lookup yields CDR1 SGHRS and CDR2 YFSETQ. V lost 3 bases to trimming and J lost 4 bases, with 19 bases between them. This CDR3 has 16 residues. The CDR3 DNA reads as TGCGCCAGCAGCTCCCTGACCTCGGGGATCGCCTATGGCTACACCTTC. It yields the protein CASSSLTSGIAYGYTF.

This sequence joins TRBV6-1 and TRBJ2-1; perhaps TRBD1 as D (6 bases). Per germline, CDR1 MNHNS and CDR2 SASEGT. V was trimmed by 8 bases and J by 8 bases, leaving 16 bases between them. The CDR3 covers 13 residues. For the CDR3, the DNA is TGTGCCAGCGCCACGCCGACAGGTCATGAGCAGTTCTTC. As protein: CASATPTGHEQFF.